Included here is one TCR beta chain sequence, with context. For the second PCR, which ran for about 6 to 11 cycles, a sample-barcoded 5' primer and a J-beta primer mix were used. TCRdb re-called the 5' RACE reads with MiXCR, one entry per CDR3 protein. The table has more than 600,000 distinct CDR3 sequences, more than 20% seen once. The record originates from a study of blood T cells in healthy people across ages. Germline V gives CDR1 SGHTA, CDR2 FQGTGA. V shed 10 bases and J shed 1 base, with 10 bases lying between them. This CDR3 is built from 13 residues. A further study also used this sample, focusing on T cells of mothers and their children.

Sequenced input: blood. The chain links TRBV7-3 to TRBJ2-2; D possibly corresponds to TRBD1 (5 bases). The sequence was collected from a boy younger than 18 in good health. CDR3 sequence: CATMDKNTGELFF. In DNA form, the CDR3 reads TGTGCCACGATGGACAAGAACACCGGGGAGCTGTTTTTT.